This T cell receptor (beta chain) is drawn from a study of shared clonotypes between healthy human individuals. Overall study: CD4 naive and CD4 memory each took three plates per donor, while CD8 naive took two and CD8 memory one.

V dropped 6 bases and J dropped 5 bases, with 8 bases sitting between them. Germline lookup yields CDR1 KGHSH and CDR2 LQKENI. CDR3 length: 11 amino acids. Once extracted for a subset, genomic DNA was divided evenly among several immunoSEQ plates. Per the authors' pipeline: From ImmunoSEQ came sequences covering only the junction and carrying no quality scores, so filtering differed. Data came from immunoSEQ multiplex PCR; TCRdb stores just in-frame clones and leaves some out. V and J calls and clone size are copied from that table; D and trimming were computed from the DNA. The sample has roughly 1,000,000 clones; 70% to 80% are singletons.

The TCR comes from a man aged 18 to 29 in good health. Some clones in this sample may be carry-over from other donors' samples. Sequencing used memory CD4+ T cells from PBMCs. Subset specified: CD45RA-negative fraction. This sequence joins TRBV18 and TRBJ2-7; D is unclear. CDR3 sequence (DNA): TGTGCCAGCTCCGAGACCGACGAGCAGTACTTC. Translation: CASSETDEQYF. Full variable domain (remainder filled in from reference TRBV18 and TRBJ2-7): NAGVMQNPRHLVRRRGQEARLRCSPMKGHSHVYWYRQLPEEGLKFMVYLQKENIIDESGMPKERFSAEFPKEGPSILRIQQVVRGDSAAYFCASSETDEQYFGPGTRLTVT.